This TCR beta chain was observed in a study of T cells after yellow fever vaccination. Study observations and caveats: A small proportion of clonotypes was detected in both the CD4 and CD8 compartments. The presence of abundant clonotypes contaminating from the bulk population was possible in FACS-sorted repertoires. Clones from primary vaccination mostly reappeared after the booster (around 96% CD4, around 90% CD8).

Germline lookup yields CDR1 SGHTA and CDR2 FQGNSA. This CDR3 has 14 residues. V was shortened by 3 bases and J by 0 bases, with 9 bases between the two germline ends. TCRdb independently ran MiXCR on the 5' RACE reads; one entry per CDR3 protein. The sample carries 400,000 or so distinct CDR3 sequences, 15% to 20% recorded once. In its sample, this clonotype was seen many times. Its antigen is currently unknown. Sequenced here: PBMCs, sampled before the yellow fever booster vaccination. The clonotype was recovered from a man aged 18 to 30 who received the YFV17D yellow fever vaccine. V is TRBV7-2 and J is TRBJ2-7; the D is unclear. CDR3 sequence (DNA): TGTGCCAGCAGCTTGTCAGGTGCCTCCTACGAGCAGTACTTC. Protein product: CASSLSGASYEQYF.